The T cell receptor beta chain described here comes from a study of T cell repertoires in cytomegalovirus infection (dated by TCRdb to 2018 to 2020). With regard to the full study: Alongside well-studied HLA-B-restricted epitopes, the peptide stimulations were aimed at recently identified HLA-C-restricted CMV epitopes, whose presentation resists viral immunomodulation. Because public TCR beta signatures pointed to carriage of CMV infection together with the matching HLA type, the HLA type of each donor mattered for the analysis. Broad study findings and their caveats: In both this cohort and an independent roughly 350-donor cohort, the cumulative frequency of public TCR beta family members distinguished carriers of CMV infection plus the relevant HLA type. In the ex vivo response, HLA-C-restricted CMV-specific TCR beta clonotypes were dominant, and in two of eight donors the single most frequent clonotype came from this HLA-C-restricted group.

The run used an Illumina HiSeq 1500. Starting from the raw public reads, TCRdb applied fastp trimming at Q25, assembled clones with MiXCR and retained in-frame beta chains. Rows with a matching CDR3 protein are joined into one entry that keeps the most common DNA and genes. This sample gives 200,000 or so distinct CDR3 sequences in total; around two fifths of them show up just once. The top ten clonotypes cover roughly three fifths of the sample. Trimming leaves V shorter by 1 base and J shorter by 6 bases, with the junction holding 8 bases beyond the gene matches. The CDR3 runs 17 amino acids, cysteine and phenylalanine included. CDR3 DNA only is kept here, 51 bases in frame from base 1. The germline V gene yields SGHVS for CDR1 and FQNEAQ for CDR2. This clonotype turned up a few times. Its antigen remains undetermined. No clone much larger than this one lies a single base away; base qualities are absent.

The treatment or condition label, as the study defines it: in vitro stimulation with specific CMV peptide epitopes to enrich CMV-specific T cells. The specimen comprised CD8+ T cells from cultured PBMCs, sampled from culture after CMV antigen stimulation. This sequence was found in a human donor in good health (CMV status not recorded). Some clones in this sample may be carry-over from other donors' samples. The chain links TRBV7-8 with TRBJ2-1, with TRBD2 matching 11 junction bases. The nucleotides read TGTGCCAGCAGCTTAGGGCTAGCGGGAGGCGCGTTCAATGAGCAGTTCTTC. It codes for CASSLGLAGGAFNEQFF.